This passage covers 25 T cell receptor beta chains from one sample sequenced in a study of blood T cell repertoires in COVID-19. Profiled with immunoSEQ multiplex PCR; TCRdb holds only in-frame clones, not every one. Found here are under 95,000 clones, 87% of them singletons; the top ten hold approximately 5.1%. Sequenced sample: peripheral blood. Receptors were obtained from a man in his fifties or sixties with acute or convalescent COVID-19.

In this sample, this clone turned up a few times. This chain connects TRBV21-1 to TRBJ2-1; TRBD2 is taken as the D call from the table, unchecked against the DNA. TRBV21-1 is recorded as a pseudogene. CDR3 length: 15 amino acids. The CDR3 protein is CASSHGGETYNEQFF. In nucleotides, the CDR3 is TGTGCCAGCAGCCACGGAGGGGAAACCTACAATGAGCAGTTCTTC.

V usage is TRBV7-9 and J usage is TRBJ2-1; D gene ambiguous. This CDR3 contains 11 residues. The V end lost 1 base, the J end lost 9 bases, and 4 bases lay between the germline ends. The germline V gene encodes CDR1 SEHNR and CDR2 FQNEAQ (reference sequence). In DNA, the CDR3 is TGTGCCAGCAGCTTAGGGCCTGAGCAGTTCTTC. This gives the protein CASSLGPEQFF.

J is TRBJ1-3 and V is TRBV5-1; the D gene is possibly TRBD1 (5 bases). CDR1 is SGHRS, CDR2 YFSETQ, per germline. The CDR3 totals 14 residues. Trimming removed 0 bases at V and 4 bases at J, with 8 bases between. The CDR3 nucleotides read TGCGCCAGCAGCTTGGCAGGGTACGGAAACACCATATATTTT. It encodes CASSLAGYGNTIYF.

The rearrangement uses TRBV24-1 and TRBJ2-2, with 10 nucleotides matching TRBD1. The CDR3 length is 14 residues. Germline V lookup: CDR1 KGHDR, CDR2 SFDVKD. Trimming removed 5 bases from V and 6 bases from J; junction bases left unmatched: 2. CDR3 region: CATSGQGAAGELFF. CDR3 in DNA: TGTGCCACCAGTGGACAGGGGGCGGCCGGGGAGCTGTTTTTT.

Remarks on this clone: The same CDR3 arises from other DNA sequences in this sample as well. This chain connects TRBV29-1 to TRBJ2-7; a weak D match, TRBD1 (6 bases). CDR1 is SQVTM and CDR2 is ANQGSEA in the germline V gene. CDR3 length: 12 residues. The V gene lost 5 bases and the J gene lost 1 base, with 9 bases spanning the gap. CDR3 sequence: CSVMTGSYEQYF. CDR3 DNA: TGCAGCGTTATGACAGGTTCCTACGAGCAGTACTTC.

The rearrangement uses TRBV29-1 and TRBJ1-1; D might be TRBD1 (5 bases). The CDR3 covers 13 residues. Germline lookup yields CDR1 SQVTM and CDR2 ANQGSEA. The V gene lost 4 bases and the J gene lost 2 bases, with 11 bases spanning the gap. The CDR3 bases are TGCAGCGTTGGAGAGGGGCCTAACACTGAAGCTTTCTTT. The encoded protein is CSVGEGPNTEAFF.

The chain carries TRBV6-5 and TRBJ1-2; 7 bases map to TRBD1. V lost 0 bases, J lost 8 bases, and 12 bases stayed unmatched. Germline V gives CDR1 MNHEY, CDR2 SVGAGI. CDR3 length: 16 amino acids. CDR3 nucleotides: TGTGCCAGCAGTTACTCTGGGGGACAGCGGTCTAGGGGCTACACCTTC. It encodes CASSYSGGQRSRGYTF.

The V gene is TRBV30, the J gene TRBJ1-3; a weak D match, TRBD1 (5 bases). The V gene's germline CDR1 is GTSNPN and CDR2 SVGIG (reference sequence). Trimming removed 0 bases from V and 0 bases from J, with 12 bases in between. The CDR3 runs 16 residues. CDR3 bases: TGTGCCTGGAGTGTAAGGGGCCACATCTCTGGAAACACCATATATTTT. Translating gives CAWSVRGHISGNTIYF.

The chain couples TRBV2 to TRBJ2-3; D is unclear. CDR1 and CDR2 (germline): SNHLY, FYNNEI. The CDR3 spans 15 residues. Deletions cut 2 bases from V and 0 bases from J, with 9 bases between. The CDR3 DNA is TGTGCCAGCAGTGAAATCCTGACTAGCACAGATACGCAGTATTTT. Amino acids: CASSEILTSTDTQYF.

Only one count was recorded for this clone. V usage is TRBV10-3 and J usage is TRBJ1-6; TRBD1 matches 9 bases. Germline V gene data show CDR1 as ENHRY and CDR2 as SYGVKD. The J segment lost 7 bases and the V segment lost 3 bases, leaving 7 bases of the junction unmatched. There are 16 residues in the CDR3. The DNA for the CDR3 is TGTGCCATCAGTGACCGGGACAGGGAACGAAATTCACCCCTCCACTTT. Translated: CAISDRDRERNSPLHF.

The chain couples TRBV19 to TRBJ2-5; D might be TRBD2 (6 bases). Germline V CDR1 and CDR2: LNHDA, SQIVND (reference sequence). V was clipped by 3 bases and J by 2 bases, with 13 bases between them. The CDR3 has 15 amino acids. This CDR3 is CASSMGLGGQETQYF. The CDR3 coding sequence is TGTGCCAGTAGTATGGGGCTAGGAGGGCAAGAGACCCAGTACTTC.

V gene TRBV27 combines with J gene TRBJ1-1; unclear D gene. The ends were cut back, 6 bases at V and 1 base at J, with 9 bases in the middle. The V gene's germline CDR1 is MNHEY and CDR2 SMNVEV (reference sequence). This CDR3 is built from 13 residues. In DNA form, the CDR3 reads TGTGCCAGCAGGGGCGGGTGGAACACTGAAGCTTTCTTT. It translates to CASRGGWNTEAFF.

This chain links TRBV14 with TRBJ1-2; D not resolved. The CDR3 totals 16 residues. V was pared by 0 bases and J by 6 bases, with 17 bases between. Germline V lookup: CDR1 SGHDN, CDR2 FVKESK. In nucleotides, the CDR3 is TGTGCCAGCAGCCAAGAAGTGAGGGCTTACAAAGATGGCTACACCTTC. Amino acid sequence: CASSQEVRAYKDGYTF.

On this clone: At one boundary the junction diverges from the germline segment, which might be a read error. The rearrangement uses TRBV7-7 and TRBJ2-3; 8 bases map to TRBD2. Per germline, CDR1 SSHAT and CDR2 FNYEAQ (reference sequence). This CDR3 spans 16 amino acids. This chain's CDR3 is CASSLGRGANTDTQYF. The CDR3 DNA is TGTGCTAGCAGCTTGGGGCGGGGGGCTAACACAGATACGCAGTATTTT. Full variable domain (outside the CDR3, taken from reference TRBV7-7 and TRBJ2-3): GAGVSQSPRYKVTKRGQDVTLRCDPISSHATLYWYQQALGQGPEFLTYFNYEAQPDKSGLPSDRFSAERPEGSISTLTIQRTEQRDSAMYRCASSLGRGANTDTQYFGPGTRLTVL.

The chain recombines TRBV10-3 with TRBJ1-4; 7 nucleotides agree with TRBD1. The CDR3 sequence is 16 residues long. Looked up from germline, CDR1 is ENHRY and CDR2 is SYGVKD. After removal of 0 bases from V and 6 bases from J, the junction contained 7 bases not matched to a gene. The CDR3 DNA follows: TGTGCCATCAGTGAGTCGGCCCGGGACAGCTATGAAAAACTGTTTTTT. Translation: CAISESARDSYEKLFF.

The J gene is TRBJ1-1, the V gene TRBV9, with TRBD1 as a possible D gene (5 bases). V gave up 2 bases and J gave up 3 bases, with 14 bases separating them. CDR3 length equals 15 residues. The V gene's germline CDR1 is SGDLS and CDR2 YYNGEE. The CDR3 bases are TGTGCCAGCAGCGTTGGGGGAGGGGTGCACACTGAAGCTTTCTTT. Translating it yields CASSVGGGVHTEAFF.

This clone was counted once. The J gene is TRBJ2-1, the V gene TRBV6-5; 8 nucleotides line up with TRBD2. The CDR3 has 14 amino acids. The ends lost 6 bases at V and 9 bases at J; junction bases unmatched: 10. Germline lookup yields CDR1 MNHEY and CDR2 SVGAGI. Here the CDR3 reads CASRPGGGRGEQFF. CDR3 nucleotides: TGTGCCAGCAGGCCCGGCGGGGGGCGGGGTGAGCAGTTCTTC.

The chain uses TRBV6-5 and TRBJ2-3; 7 bases are a match to TRBD1. The germline gives CDR1 MNHEY, CDR2 SVGAGI. The CDR3 is made up of 13 amino acids. Trimming at V came to 6 bases and at J to 7 bases, leaving 7 bases not matched to a gene. As DNA, the CDR3 is TGTGCCAGCAGACGACAGGGTTCCAATACGCAGTATTTT. Residues: CASRRQGSNTQYF.

The chain is built from TRBV5-1 and TRBJ2-5; 10 positions agree with TRBD1. Germline CDR1 and CDR2: SGHRS and YFSETQ. Trimming at V came to 4 bases and at J to 0 bases, leaving 6 bases not matched to a gene. The CDR3 is made up of 16 amino acids. In nucleotides, the CDR3 is TGCGCCAGCAGCAGGGGACAGGGGACGTACCAAGAGACCCAGTACTTC. It translates to CASSRGQGTYQETQYF.

The chain uses TRBV6-6 and TRBJ2-7; weak D call: TRBD1 (5 bases). The germline gives CDR1 MNHNY, CDR2 SVGAGI (reference sequence). There are 15 residues in the CDR3. V lost 2 bases and J 1 base, leaving 12 bases between the germline ends. The CDR3 DNA is TGTGCCAGCAGTTACGCGCCCGACAGTTCCTACGAGCAGTACTTC. Protein: CASSYAPDSSYEQYF.

The chain carries TRBV7-9 and TRBJ2-3; D is unresolved. In germline, CDR1 is SEHNR, CDR2 FQNEAQ (reference sequence). V was clipped by 4 bases and J by 1 base, with 3 bases between them. This CDR3 contains 12 residues. In DNA form, the CDR3 reads TGTGCCAGCAGCTCTGGCACAGATACGCAGTATTTT. Residues: CASSSGTDTQYF. The variable domain in full, completed from reference TRBV7-9 and TRBJ2-3, reads DTGVSQNPRHKITKRGQNVTFRCDPISEHNRLYWYRQTLGQGPEFLTYFQNEAQLEKSRLLSDRFSAERPKGSFSTLEIQRTEQGDSAMYLCASSSGTDTQYFGPGTRLTVL.

The chain has TRBV28 and TRBJ1-2, with TRBD1 matching 8 bases. Germline V gene data show CDR1 as MDHEN and CDR2 as SYDVKM. This CDR3 is 12 amino acids long. J gave up 8 bases and V 7 bases, and 6 bases lay outside the gene matches. The CDR3 DNA reads TGTGCCAGCACCAGGACAGGGAGAGGCTACACCTTC. The encoded protein is CASTRTGRGYTF.

This clone has a single count. The CDR3 sequence is CASSPGGGSNTEAFF. The CDR3, as DNA: TGTGCCAGCTCACCCGGTGGCGGATCGAACACTGAAGCTTTCTTT. The chain recombines TRBV18 with TRBJ1-1; D is unclear. Per germline, CDR1 KGHSH and CDR2 LQKENI. Trimming took 3 bases from V and 1 from J, leaving 12 bases between them. CDR3 length: 15 amino acids.

V is TRBV7-3 and J is TRBJ1-6, with 7 bases lining up with TRBD1. The CDR3 runs to 15 residues. Germline lookup yields CDR1 SGHTA and CDR2 FQGTGA. Losses at the gene ends were 2 bases for V and 7 bases for J; bases not matched to a gene: 5. In DNA, the CDR3 is TGTGCCAGCAGCTTACTGACAGGGACCAATTCACCCCTCCACTTT. It codes for CASSLLTGTNSPLHF.

V is TRBV10-3 and J is TRBJ2-1, with TRBD2 matching 8 bases. CDR1 is ENHRY and CDR2 is SYGVKD in the germline V gene. This CDR3 contains 15 residues. The ends lost 4 bases at V and 7 bases at J; junction bases unmatched: 9. The CDR3 coding sequence is TGTGCCATCAGTGTATCGGGGGGGGCTCTGAATGAGCAGTTCTTC. Translation: CAISVSGGALNEQFF.